The 30 T cell receptor beta chains below were found in one sample sequenced in a study of shared clonotypes between healthy human individuals. TCRdb keeps only in-frame clones here, not all; method: immunoSEQ multiplex PCR. Here the sample spans more than 2,000,000 clones, approximately 94% being singletons. Specimen: naive CD4+ T cells sorted from blood. The subset: CD45RA+ positively selected. These receptor sequences come from a young man in good health.

The genes are TRBV7-2 and TRBJ1-6; tentatively, D is TRBD1 (6 bases). The germline gives CDR1 SGHTA, CDR2 FQGNSA. The V end was cut by 5 bases, the J end by 5 bases, with 13 bases between. The CDR3 runs 15 residues. CDR3 sequence (DNA): TGTGCCAGCAGCCGTCAGGGGTTGGATAATTCACCCCTCCACTTT. It specifies CASSRQGLDNSPLHF.

This clone was seen a handful of times. A much larger clone differs by one base, so this may be a read error. Other nucleotide sequences in the sample specify the same CDR3. DNA for the CDR3: TGTGCCAGCAGCTCAGCCTACGAGCAGTACTTC. Its translation is CASSSAYEQYF. This chain connects TRBV11-2 to TRBJ2-7; unclear D gene. Trimming took 4 bases from V and 2 from J, leaving 3 bases between them. The CDR3 extends over 11 amino acids. Germline loops: CDR1 SGHAT, CDR2 FQNNGV.

The chain carries TRBV5-8 and TRBJ1-5; D ambiguous. Germline V CDR1 and CDR2: SGHTS, YDEGEE. This CDR3 is built from 14 residues. V was clipped by 4 bases and J by 3 bases, with 11 bases between them. The CDR3 nucleotides read TGTGCCAGCAGCCTGGACGGGGACAATCAGCCCCAGCATTTT. Residues: CASSLDGDNQPQHF.

This clone showed up just a few times. The chain couples TRBV9 to TRBJ1-5; no firm D call. V was pared by 0 bases and J by 5 bases, with 6 bases between. CDR3 length: 13 residues. Germline lookup yields CDR1 SGDLS and CDR2 YYNGEE. CDR3 sequence: CASSVASDQPQHF. In DNA form, the CDR3 reads TGTGCCAGCAGCGTAGCTTCTGATCAGCCCCAGCATTTT.

This clone was seen only once. This chain joins TRBV19 and TRBJ1-2, with D perhaps TRBD1 (6 bases). The CDR3 runs 15 residues. Germline loops: CDR1 LNHDA, CDR2 SQIVND (reference sequence). Deletions cut 4 bases from V and 4 bases from J, with 16 bases between. CDR3 residues: CASSSAGAGIYGYTF. The DNA for the CDR3 is TGTGCCAGTAGTAGCGCAGGGGCCGGTATCTATGGCTACACCTTC.

V is TRBV29-1 and J is TRBJ2-1; D tentatively reads TRBD1 or TRBD2 (5 bases each). Trimming left V 3 bases short and J 2 bases short, with 14 bases between. The CDR3 length is 15 residues. Germline CDR1 and CDR2: SQVTM and ANQGSEA. CDR3 residues: CSVDSGRLAYNEQFF. The DNA for the CDR3 is TGCAGCGTTGACTCGGGACGGTTAGCCTACAATGAGCAGTTCTTC.

This chain links TRBV5-1 with TRBJ2-5; TRBD1 might be the D (5 bases). Germline V gene lookup returns CDR1 SGHRS and CDR2 YFSETQ. There are 14 residues in the CDR3. V shed 4 bases and J shed 5 bases, with 15 bases lying between them. The CDR3 nucleotides read TGCGCCAGCAGCCTGGGGCCCTTCGGGGAGACCCAGTACTTC. Its protein product is CASSLGPFGETQYF.

This chain connects TRBV5-4 to TRBJ2-3; TRBD2 matches at 10 bases. The CDR3 runs to 18 residues. From germline, CDR1 is SGHNT and CDR2 YYREEE (reference sequence). J gave up 4 bases and V 0 bases, and 11 bases lay outside the gene matches. The CDR3 sequence: CASSLGGLAGVPPDTQYF. The CDR3, as DNA: TGTGCCAGCAGCTTGGGTGGTCTAGCGGGAGTACCCCCAGATACGCAGTATTTT.

The J gene is TRBJ1-3, the V gene TRBV5-1; TRBD1 matches 8 bases. J lost 4 bases, V lost 0 bases, and 9 bases had no gene match. This CDR3 is 17 amino acids long. Germline CDR1 is SGHRS and CDR2 is YFSETQ. The CDR3, as DNA: TGCGCCAGCAGCTTGGCCTCAGGGGGCGCGTTCGGAAACACCATATATTTT. Translating gives CASSLASGGAFGNTIYF.

This clone was recorded a few times. V is TRBV10-1 and J is TRBJ1-5, with a tentative D call TRBD1 (6 bases). Germline values: CDR1 WNHNN, CDR2 SYGVQD (reference sequence). This CDR3 has 13 residues. Trimming cost V 5 bases and J 11 bases, with 16 bases left between them. The CDR3 loop is CASSPDGTSAQHF. The CDR3 DNA reads TGCGCCAGCAGTCCCGACGGGACATCAGCCCAGCATTTT.

The chain links TRBV6-6 to TRBJ2-7, with TRBD1 identical over 9 bases. Unmatched junction bases numbered 11, after V lost 6 bases and J lost 2 bases. The CDR3 spans 16 residues. Germline V CDR1 and CDR2: MNHNY, SVGAGI (reference sequence). CDR3 sequence reads: CASSYGTGKGTYEQYF. CDR3 in DNA: TGTGCCAGCAGCTACGGGACAGGGAAAGGGACCTACGAGCAGTACTTC.

This clone was counted a single time. V is TRBV10-2 and J is TRBJ2-5; either TRBD1 or TRBD2 may fit D (6 bases each). With 6 bases removed from V and 2 bases from J, the gap between germline ends came to 13 bases. The CDR3 consists of 14 residues. Germline loops: CDR1 WSHSY, CDR2 SAAADI. The DNA of the CDR3 is TGCGCCAGCAGCTGGGGGGCCCGGCAAGAGACCCAGTACTTC. This encodes CASSWGARQETQYF.

The V call is TRBV7-2, the J call TRBJ2-1; 13 bases are a match to TRBD2. This CDR3 has 16 amino acids. The germline V gene encodes CDR1 SGHTA and CDR2 FQGNSA. After removal of 3 bases from V and 9 bases from J, the junction contained 8 bases not matched to a gene. The CDR3 sequence is CASSLVGTSGMGEQFF. CDR3 DNA: TGTGCCAGCAGCTTGGTCGGGACTAGCGGGATGGGTGAGCAGTTCTTC.

This rearrangement joins TRBV28 to TRBJ1-1; D not resolved. With 5 bases removed from V and 2 bases from J, the gap between germline ends came to 12 bases. Germline V gene sequence: CDR1 MDHEN, CDR2 SYDVKM. This CDR3 comprises 14 residues. The CDR3 DNA sequence: TGTGCCAGCAGTGTCTTACAAGATAACACTGAAGCTTTCTTT. This sequence encodes CASSVLQDNTEAFF.

This chain connects TRBV19 to TRBJ2-2; TRBD1 aligns across 8 bases. CDR1 is LNHDA, CDR2 SQIVND, per germline (reference sequence). After removal of 8 bases from V and 7 bases from J, the junction contained 9 bases not matched to a gene. This CDR3 is built from 14 residues. This chain's CDR3 is CASRGTGLFGELFF. The DNA for the CDR3 is TGTGCCAGTCGAGGGACAGGCCTTTTCGGGGAGCTGTTTTTT.

This clone was seen once. This chain uses TRBV29-1 with TRBJ2-4; D uncertain. V lost 8 bases and J 5 bases, leaving 16 bases between the germline ends. CDR1 and CDR2 (germline): SQVTM, ANQGSEA. CDR3 length: 13 residues. The CDR3 spells CSSLGLGENIQYF. In DNA, the CDR3 is TGCAGCTCCCTAGGCCTCGGTGAAAACATTCAGTACTTC. The full variable domain, completed using reference TRBV29-1 and TRBJ2-4, is SAVISQKPSRDICQRGTSLTIQCQVDSQVTMMFWYRQQPGQSLTLIATANQGSEATYESGFVIDKFPISRPNLTFSTLTVSNMSPEDSSIYLCSSLGLGENIQYFGAGTRLSVL.

In regard to this clone: This same CDR3 is encoded by further DNA sequences in the sample. The rearrangement links TRBV27 to TRBJ2-5; TRBD2 aligns across 14 bases. V dropped 2 bases and J dropped 5; count of bases not matched to a gene: 4. The length of the CDR3 is 16 residues. Germline CDR1 and CDR2: MNHEY and SMNVEV (reference sequence). The CDR3 bases are TGTGCCAGCAGTTTAAGACTAGCGGGGGGGCGGGAGACCCAGTACTTC. Its protein is CASSLRLAGGRETQYF.

This clone has just one count. The genes are TRBV5-1 and TRBJ1-2; D unclear. Germline CDR1 and CDR2: SGHRS and YFSETQ. This CDR3 is built from 16 residues. V was cut by 0 bases and J by 5 bases, with 17 bases left in between. The CDR3 DNA sequence: TGCGCCAGCAGCTTGGAGACCACCTCCGGTCCATATGGCTACACCTTC. Encoded protein: CASSLETTSGPYGYTF.

The genes are TRBV19 and TRBJ2-1; 8 bases fit TRBD1. The CDR3 is 16 amino acids. Germline V gene sequence: CDR1 LNHDA, CDR2 SQIVND (reference sequence). Trimming cost V 3 bases and J 9 bases; bases outside gene matches: 13. CDR3 nucleotide sequence: TGTGCCAGTAGTATCATCCAGGGGGCTTTTGCGAGTGAGCAGTTCTTC. Protein sequence: CASSIIQGAFASEQFF.

The V gene is TRBV5-5, the J gene TRBJ1-4; tentative D call: TRBD1 (5 bases). CDR3 length: 15 residues. Trimming took off 0 bases at V and 8 bases at J, with 14 bases between the two ends. Germline V gene lookup returns CDR1 SGHKS and CDR2 YYEKEE (reference sequence). The CDR3 DNA sequence: TGTGCCAGCAGCTTGGGCGGGGCAGTCGCGGAAAAACTGTTTTTT. As protein: CASSLGGAVAEKLFF.

The rearrangement uses TRBV5-1 and TRBJ2-1; D may correspond to TRBD1 or TRBD2 (5 bases each). The CDR3 totals 16 residues. Germline V gene lookup returns CDR1 SGHRS and CDR2 YFSETQ. Trimming shortened V by 4 bases and J by 1 base, and 15 bases separated the two germline ends. The CDR3 DNA reads as TGCGCCAGCAGCGCTACCGGGACGCAATCCTACAATGAGCAGTTCTTC. Protein: CASSATGTQSYNEQFF.

This rearrangement joins TRBV18 to TRBJ1-1, with unresolved D. This CDR3 comprises 14 residues. Trimming shortened V by 6 bases and J by 4 bases, and 15 bases separated the two germline ends. The germline V gene has CDR1 KGHSH and CDR2 LQKENI. The CDR3 spells CASSFNIRSTEAFF. The CDR3 nucleotides read TGTGCCAGCTCCTTCAATATACGTAGCACTGAAGCTTTCTTT.

About this clone: One end of the junction is discordant with germline, which a read error may explain. This chain connects TRBV7-7 to TRBJ2-1; D gene ambiguous. CDR3 size: 13 residues. CDR1 is SSHAT and CDR2 is FNYEAQ in the germline V gene (reference sequence). The CDR3 DNA reads as TGTGCTAGCAGCTTATTTCAGTACAATGAGCAGTTCTTC. Residues: CASSLFQYNEQFF. Variable domain in full (rest from reference TRBV7-7 and TRBJ2-1): GAGVSQSPRYKVTKRGQDVTLRCDPISSHATLYWYQQALGQGPEFLTYFNYEAQPDKSGLPSDRFSAERPEGSISTLTIQRTEQRDSAMYRCASSLFQYNEQFFGPGTRLTVL.

This clone was seen only once. The genes are TRBV6-6 and TRBJ2-3; no firm D call. Trimming took 0 bases from V and 6 from J, leaving 16 bases between them. The CDR3 contains 16 residues. Germline V CDR1 and CDR2: MNHNY, SVGAGI (reference sequence). The CDR3 loop is CASSYSTARSGDTQYF. As DNA, the CDR3 is TGTGCCAGCAGTTACTCCACGGCTAGAAGTGGGGATACGCAGTATTTT.

The chain has TRBV7-9 and TRBJ2-1; TRBD2 matches at 11 bases. The trim removed 2 bases at V and 6 bases at J, leaving 3 bases unmatched. CDR3 length: 15 residues. Germline V CDR1 and CDR2: SEHNR, FQNEAQ (reference sequence). In DNA form, the CDR3 reads TGTGCCAGCAGCTTAAATCTAGCGGGGGGCAATGAGCAGTTCTTC. Its translation is CASSLNLAGGNEQFF. Based on the CDR3 plus reference TRBV7-9 and TRBJ2-1, the full variable domain is DTGVSQNPRHKITKRGQNVTFRCDPISEHNRLYWYRQTLGQGPEFLTYFQNEAQLEKSRLLSDRFSAERPKGSFSTLEIQRTEQGDSAMYLCASSLNLAGGNEQFFGPGTRLTVL.

This chain connects TRBV18 to TRBJ1-1, with no clear D. The CDR3 is 17 residues long. Germline-derived CDR1 and CDR2 are KGHSH and LQKENI. The V gene lost 3 bases and the J gene lost 1 base, with 18 bases spanning the gap. The CDR3: CASSPPVRRASNTEAFF. The CDR3 coding sequence is TGTGCCAGCTCACCTCCGGTCAGAAGGGCCTCGAACACTGAAGCTTTCTTT.

This clone was seen only once. This rearrangement joins TRBV18 to TRBJ1-1; D may be TRBD1 (5 bases). The germline V and J ends were trimmed by 2 bases and 3 bases, with 13 bases remaining between them. The CDR3 length is 15 residues. Germline CDR1 KGHSH, CDR2 LQKENI. The CDR3 sequence: CASSPIGDSYTEAFF. The CDR3 bases are TGTGCCAGCTCACCAATAGGAGACAGCTACACTGAAGCTTTCTTT.

The J gene is TRBJ2-1, the V gene TRBV10-1; 8 bases fit TRBD1. The CDR3 length is 14 residues. V shed 4 bases, J shed 5 bases, and the junction held 4 bases outside the gene matches. Germline V lookup: CDR1 WNHNN, CDR2 SYGVQD (reference sequence). The CDR3: CASSGYRGNNEQFF. In nucleotides, the CDR3 is TGCGCCAGCAGTGGGTACAGGGGGAACAATGAGCAGTTCTTC.

V is TRBV6-5 and J is TRBJ1-5, with D possibly being TRBD1 (6 bases). The V end was cut by 5 bases, the J end by 0 bases, with 11 bases between. CDR3 length equals 15 residues. Looked up from germline, CDR1 is MNHEY and CDR2 is SVGAGI. The CDR3 loop reads CASSTGQNSNQPQHF. The CDR3 bases are TGTGCCAGCAGTACTGGACAGAATAGCAATCAGCCCCAGCATTTT.

The chain is built from TRBV5-4 and TRBJ2-7; perhaps D is TRBD1 or TRBD2 (5 bases each). CDR1 is SGHNT, CDR2 YYREEE, per germline (reference sequence). Trimming cost V 4 bases and J 8 bases, with 22 bases left between them. The CDR3 has 15 amino acids. The CDR3 nucleotides read TGTGCCAGCAGCCGCCCCGAAGACGGGGCCGTGCAGCAGTACTTC. It translates to CASSRPEDGAVQQYF. Supplemented by reference TRBV5-4 and TRBJ2-7, the full variable domain reads ETGVTQSPTHLIKTRGQQVTLRCSSQSGHNTVSWYQQALGQGPQFIFQYYREEENGRGNFPPRFSGLQFPNYSSELNVNALELDDSALYLCASSRPEDGAVQQYFGPGTRLTVT.